The 14 T cell receptor beta chains reported below all come from one sample, sequenced in a study of T cell repertoires in cytomegalovirus infection. These receptors' antigens are unknown. TCRdb recomputed calls from the reads with MiXCR, one row per CDR3 protein. The data hold about 130,000 distinct CDR3 sequences, with more than 30% observed a single time. The specimen was CD8+ T cells from cultured PBMCs, collected from culture after CMV antigen stimulation. Receptor source: a human donor in good health (CMV status not recorded). Some clones in this sample may be carry-over from other donors' samples.

In this sample, this clonotype turned up a few times. The gene calls are TRBV12-3 or TRBV12-4 and TRBJ1-1, with a tentative D call TRBD1 (6 bases). The germline V and J ends were trimmed by 0 bases and 3 bases, with 11 bases remaining between them. CDR3 size: 15 residues. The CDR3 nucleotides are TGTGCCAGCAGTTTAGCAGGAGGGGGATACACTGAAGCTTTCTTT. Residues: CASSLAGGGYTEAFF.

The CDR3, as DNA: TGTGCCAGCAGCTTAGTACAGAACCAAGAGACCCAGTACTTC. This translates into CASSLVQNQETQYF. This chain connects TRBV7-9 to TRBJ2-5; no clear D. Trimming pared 1 base from V and 0 bases from J, leaving 6 bases between. The CDR3 is made up of 14 amino acids. The germline CDR1 and CDR2 sequences are SEHNR and FQNEAQ (reference sequence).

This clonotype showed up just a few times. V usage is TRBV12-3 or TRBV12-4 and J usage is TRBJ2-1; 11 positions agree with TRBD1. The ends lost 4 bases at V and 7 bases at J; junction bases unmatched: 6. The CDR3 spans 15 residues. The CDR3 nucleotides read TGTGCCAGCAGTTCCGGGACAGGGGGGTTGAATGAGCAGTTCTTC. This sequence encodes CASSSGTGGLNEQFF.

The chain combines TRBV7-6 with TRBJ2-7; TRBD2 aligns across 7 bases. J was trimmed by 0 bases and V by 5 bases; bases with no gene match: 7. Germline CDR1 is SGHVS and CDR2 is FNYEAQ. CDR3 length equals 15 residues. CDR3 protein: CASSHGGGSSYEQYF. CDR3 DNA sequence: TGTGCCAGCAGCCACGGCGGCGGGAGCTCCTACGAGCAGTACTTC.

The gene calls are TRBV9 and TRBJ1-2, with D possibly TRBD1 on 6 matching bases. This CDR3 region has 13 residues. Trimming took 4 bases from V and 3 from J, leaving 10 bases between them. The germline gives CDR1 SGDLS, CDR2 YYNGEE. The DNA of the CDR3 is TGTGCCAGCAGCCCCGAGGGGGACTATGGCTACACCTTC. Its translation: CASSPEGDYGYTF. The whole variable domain, remainder taken from reference TRBV9 and TRBJ1-2, is DSGVTQTPKHLITATGQRVTLRCSPRSGDLSVYWYQQSLDQGLQFLIQYYNGEERAKGNILERFSAQQFPDLHSELNLSSLELGDSALYFCASSPEGDYGYTFGSGTRLTVV.

This clonotype was observed many times. The V call is TRBV29-1, the J call TRBJ2-2; 11 bases fit TRBD2. This CDR3 comprises 15 residues. J gave up 7 bases and V 4 bases, and 8 bases lay outside the gene matches. The germline V gene has CDR1 SQVTM and CDR2 ANQGSEA. As DNA, the CDR3 is TGCAGCGTTGTAGCGGGGGGGCATAGTGTCGGGGAGCTGTTTTTT. Translation: CSVVAGGHSVGELFF.

The chain carries TRBV20-1 and TRBJ1-6; the match to TRBD1 covers 8 bases. This CDR3 is built from 18 residues. Germline trimming cut 0 bases from V and 0 bases from J; bases unmatched to any gene: 7. CDR1 DFQATT and CDR2 SNEGSKA come from the germline V gene (reference sequence). CDR3: CSARDSGQGVSYNSPLHF. The CDR3 DNA sequence: TGCAGTGCTAGAGATTCCGGACAGGGTGTCTCCTATAATTCACCCCTCCACTTT.

This clonotype showed up just a few times. The gene calls are TRBV12-5 and TRBJ1-6; the D is unclear. The CDR3 contains 17 residues. V lost 3 bases, J lost 3 bases, and 15 bases lay in between. Germline V gene sequence: CDR1 LGHNT, CDR2 FRNRAP. This CDR3 is CASGFWTENIYNSPLHF. In nucleotides, the CDR3 is TGTGCTAGTGGTTTTTGGACGGAGAATATCTATAATTCACCCCTCCACTTT.

J is TRBJ1-5 and V is TRBV27; TRBD1 matches 9 bases. The CDR3 spans 16 residues. Germline V gene lookup returns CDR1 MNHEY and CDR2 SMNVEV (reference sequence). Germline trimming cut 5 bases from V and 5 bases from J; bases unmatched to any gene: 10. This CDR3 is CASSPHRGRADQPQHF. CDR3 sequence (DNA): TGTGCCAGCAGTCCTCACAGGGGGCGAGCGGATCAGCCCCAGCATTTT.

The chain couples TRBV19 to TRBJ2-5; TRBD1 might be the D (6 bases). Deletions cut 10 bases from V and 5 bases from J, with 20 bases between. The CDR3 spans 14 residues. Germline V gene lookup returns CDR1 LNHDA and CDR2 SQIVND (reference sequence). The CDR3 spells CATSWVYRAETQYF. CDR3 coding DNA: TGTGCCACCTCGTGGGTGTACAGGGCCGAGACCCAGTACTTC.

The chain carries TRBV7-3 and TRBJ1-1; D gene ambiguous. From germline, CDR1 is SGHTA and CDR2 FQGTGA. The CDR3 contains 13 residues. V lost 1 base and J lost 6, with 9 bases in between. In DNA form, the CDR3 reads TGTGCCAGCAGCTTAAGCGGCCAAGCTGAAGCTTTCTTT. This encodes CASSLSGQAEAFF. Full variable domain (remainder filled in from reference TRBV7-3 and TRBJ1-1): GAGVSQTPSNKVTEKGKYVELRCDPISGHTALYWYRQSLGQGPEFLIYFQGTGAADDSGLPNDRFFAVRPEGSVSTLKIQRTERGDSAVYLCASSLSGQAEAFFGQGTRLTVV.

The V and J genes are TRBV7-8 and TRBJ2-1, with 11 bases lining up with TRBD2. The CDR3 length is 16 residues. Germline V gene lookup returns CDR1 SGHVS and CDR2 FQNEAQ. J gave up 5 bases and V 2 bases, and 5 bases lay outside the gene matches. Here the CDR3 DNA reads TGTGCCAGCAGCTTACCTAGCGGGGGGCTCAACAATGAGCAGTTCTTC. Protein sequence: CASSLPSGGLNNEQFF.

Here the CDR3 DNA reads TGTGCCAGCAGTTACTTGGGGATAACTAACTATGGCTACACCTTC. Protein sequence: CASSYLGITNYGYTF. The gene calls are TRBV6-5 and TRBJ1-2; no firm D call. Trimming removed 1 base at V and 0 bases at J, with 9 bases between. Germline CDR1 reads MNHEY; CDR2 reads SVGAGI. CDR3 length: 15 residues.

V is TRBV10-3 and J is TRBJ2-7, with TRBD2 matching over 14 bases. Trimming removed 6 bases from V and 3 bases from J; junction bases left unmatched: 4. Germline CDR1 reads ENHRY; CDR2 reads SYGVKD. The CDR3 loop spans 15 amino acids. CDR3: CAISQTSGGVYEQYF. Written as DNA, the CDR3 is TGTGCCATCAGCCAGACTAGCGGGGGGGTCTACGAGCAGTACTTC.